These T cell receptor beta chains were read from a single sample in a study of blood T cell repertoires in COVID-19. Sequencing used immunoSEQ multiplex PCR; TCRdb keeps in-frame clones, though not all of them. There are some 200,000 clones in the sample; about 86% occur only once, and about 12% lies in the top ten. The sequenced sample consisted of peripheral blood. All receptors come from an older woman with COVID-19, enrolled during active disease. The CDR3 runs from the conserved cysteine through the conserved F or W. D genes are given only for firm matches. Some rows have no size entry. The others give once, few or many, or a class for an expanded clone.

v_call	j_call	clone_size	d_call	cdr3_aa	cdr3_nt
TRBV20-1	TRBJ2-3	-	TRBD1	CSASPGQGLTDTQYF	TGCAGTGCTAGTCCGGGACAGGGCCTCACAGATACGCAGTATTTT
TRBV27	TRBJ1-1	few	-	CASSLGIMNTEAFF	TGTGCCAGCAGTTTAGGCATCATGAACACTGAAGCTTTCTTT
TRBV6-5	TRBJ2-5	-	TRBD2	CASTPGSGRVETQYF	TGTGCCAGCACCCCGGGTAGCGGGAGGGTGGAGACCCAGTACTTC
TRBV19	TRBJ1-4	once	TRBD1	CASSPGQASEKLFF	TGTGCCAGTAGCCCGGGACAGGCGAGTGAAAAACTGTTTTTT
TRBV27	TRBJ1-6	-	TRBD1	CASGETGDSPLHF	TGTGCCAGCGGTGAGACAGGGGACTCACCCCTCCACTTT
TRBV6-5	TRBJ1-1	once	TRBD1	CATNEEGAAEAFF	TGTGCCACCAACGAGGAGGGGGCTGCTGAAGCTTTCTTT
TRBV28	TRBJ2-3	-	TRBD2	CASSFSLAGGSTDTQYF	TGTGCCAGCAGTTTCTCTTTAGCGGGAGGAAGCACAGATACGCAGTATTTT
TRBV11-2	TRBJ2-7	once	-	CASSLQAPTGSVEQYF	TGTGCCAGCAGCTTACAAGCGCCCACGGGATCAGTCGAGCAGTACTTC
TRBV19	TRBJ1-1	-	TRBD1	CASSIQGAVGTEAFF	TGTGCCAGTAGTATACAGGGGGCTGTTGGAACTGAAGCTTTCTTT
TRBV7-9	TRBJ1-5	few	TRBD1	CASSQQGESNQPQHF	TGTGCCAGCAGCCAACAGGGGGAGAGCAATCAGCCCCAGCATTTT
TRBV15	TRBJ1-1	-	TRBD1	CATSGKTGGTEAFF	TGTGCCACCAGCGGAAAGACAGGGGGCACTGAAGCTTTCTTT
TRBV19	TRBJ2-1	-	TRBD1	CASSIGRDRNEQFF	TGTGCCAGTAGTATAGGAAGGGACAGGAATGAGCAGTTCTTC
TRBV3-1/TRBV3-2	TRBJ1-5	-	-	CASSQGNDGGQPQHF	TGTGCCAGCAGCCAAGGGAATGACGGCGGGCAGCCCCAGCATTTT
TRBV4-3	TRBJ1-4	-	-	CASSQDWAAGEKLFF	TGCGCCAGCAGCCAAGACTGGGCCGCGGGTGAAAAACTGTTTTTT
TRBV9	TRBJ1-2	-	-	CASSPLDRNNNYGYTF	TGTGCCAGCAGCCCCCTGGACAGAAACAATAACTATGGCTACACCTTC
TRBV30	TRBJ1-1	-	TRBD1	CAWTRFRGITEAFF	TGTGCCTGGACCCGATTCAGGGGGATCACTGAAGCTTTCTTT
TRBV10-3	TRBJ1-1	-	-	CAISEGALNTEAFF	TGTGCCATCAGTGAGGGAGCACTGAACACTGAAGCTTTCTTT
TRBV18	TRBJ1-4	-	TRBD1	CASSGQGHEKLFF	TGTGCCAGCTCGGGACAGGGACATGAAAAACTGTTTTTT
TRBV28	TRBJ1-1	few	-	CASRRYTGPVGAFF	TGTGCCAGCAGACGATATACAGGGCCAGTGGGAGCTTTCTTT
TRBV18	TRBJ2-7	-	TRBD2	CASSPTLAGSYEQYF	TGTGCCAGCTCACCTACACTAGCGGGTAGCTACGAGCAGTACTTC
TRBV20-1	TRBJ2-1	-	TRBD2	CSASPLAGQYNEQFF	TGCAGTGCTAGTCCCCTAGCGGGACAATACAATGAGCAGTTCTTC
TRBV7-3	TRBJ2-1	once	TRBD1	CASSRDRVPYNEQFF	TGTGCCAGCAGCCGGGACAGGGTCCCCTACAATGAGCAGTTCTTC
TRBV7-8	TRBJ2-7	once	-	CASSLGGMQWDAYEQYF	TGTGCCAGCAGCTTAGGAGGGATGCAGTGGGATGCCTACGAGCAGTACTTC
TRBV5-1	TRBJ2-3	-	-	CASNPGTPSTDTQYF	TGCGCCAGCAACCCCGGGACACCCAGCACAGATACGCAGTATTTT
TRBV30	TRBJ1-2	-	TRBD1	CAWSVDRGYGYTF	TGTGCCTGGAGCGTGGACAGGGGGTATGGCTACACCTTC
TRBV11-2	TRBJ2-7	-	TRBD2	CASHPAAGVHYEQYF	TGTGCCAGCCACCCGGCGGCGGGAGTTCACTACGAGCAGTACTTC
TRBV5-1	TRBJ2-7	-	-	CASSRGGQGIYEQYF	TGCGCCAGCAGCCGGGGGGGACAGGGTATTTACGAGCAGTACTTC
TRBV6-5	TRBJ2-3	-	TRBD2	CASIQTGGSPDTQYF	TGTGCCAGCATCCAAACAGGCGGGAGCCCAGATACGCAGTATTTT
TRBV6-4	TRBJ2-7	-	-	CAGYKVGPREQYF	TGTGCCGGATACAAGGTGGGCCCCCGCGAGCAGTACTTC
TRBV28	TRBJ1-5	-	TRBD1	CASSRTGVASNQPQHF	TGTGCCAGCAGTAGGACAGGTGTCGCGTCCAATCAGCCCCAGCATTTT
TRBV7-2	TRBJ2-7	few	-	CASSESGLTREQYF	TGTGCCAGCAGCGAATCCGGACTGACGCGTGAGCAGTACTTC
TRBV5-4	TRBJ2-5	-	TRBD2	CASSSGTSGRETQYF	TGTGCCAGCAGCTCGGGGACTAGCGGGAGAGAGACCCAGTACTTC
TRBV30	TRBJ1-2	-	-	CAWTSLGPLGYTF	TGTGCCTGGACTTCGTTGGGGCCCCTAGGCTACACCTTC
TRBV28	TRBJ1-2	-	-	CASSLGQNYGYTF	TGTGCCAGCAGTTTAGGGCAGAACTATGGCTACACCTTC
TRBV5-1	TRBJ2-5	once	-	CASSGSGDQETQYF	TGCGCCAGCAGCGGGTCCGGGGACCAAGAGACCCAGTACTTC
TRBV28	TRBJ1-5	-	-	CASSWGQASKPQHF	TGTGCCAGCTCCTGGGGGCAGGCATCTAAGCCCCAGCATTTT
TRBV7-9	TRBJ2-3	-	-	CASSLFDGATDTQYF	TGTGCCAGCAGCTTATTTGATGGGGCCACAGATACGCAGTATTTT